The 26 T cell receptor beta chains in this list originate from one sample, sequenced in a study of OX40 agonist ivuxolimab in advanced cancers. The library was prepared using the immunoSEQ multiplex PCR assay. Imported from immuneACCESS, the table was reduced by TCRdb to in-frame sequences with V and J called. These copies leave out some clones; in studies compared against another copy, an unresolved V gene accounts for under half, and the cause of the remainder is not known. Across this sample there are 60,000 to 65,000 clones, with approximately 89% seen only once. 10% to 15% of the sample is taken by the ten largest. The source material was CD4+ or CD8+ T cells sorted from blood, sampled in a trial of the OX40 agonist ivuxolimab. Every receptor here comes from an adult with an advanced solid tumor such as melanoma, head and neck, liver or kidney cancer.

Here the CDR3 reads CASSQDRDSGYEQYF. In nucleotides, the CDR3 is TGCGCCAGCAGCCAAGATCGAGACTCGGGCTACGAGCAGTACTTC. This chain links TRBV4-1 with TRBJ2-7; D not certain. The V end was cut by 0 bases, the J end by 3 bases, with 12 bases between. This CDR3 is built from 15 residues. The germline gives CDR1 MGHRA, CDR2 YSYEKL.

The chain links TRBV6-1 to TRBJ1-4, with 10 bases matching TRBD1. V lost 5 bases to trimming and J lost 5 bases; unmatched junction nucleotides: 2. Germline V lookup: CDR1 MNHNS, CDR2 SASEGT. The CDR3 is 14 amino acids. The CDR3 DNA sequence: TGTGCCAGCAGTCCGGGACAGGGGAATGAAAAACTGTTTTTT. It codes for CASSPGQGNEKLFF.

V gene TRBV27 combines with J gene TRBJ2-7, with D uncertain. The CDR3 covers 12 residues. Germline loops: CDR1 MNHEY, CDR2 SMNVEV (reference sequence). V dropped 4 bases and J dropped 7 bases, with 11 bases sitting between them. CDR3 sequence (DNA): TGTGCCAGCAGTTCGGGCCTCTTAGAGCAGTACTTC. Its protein product is CASSSGLLEQYF.

This clone was picked up a small number of times. This rearrangement joins TRBV9 to TRBJ1-2; the match to TRBD1 covers 10 bases. Trimming took 0 bases from V and 3 from J; bases not matched to a gene: 5. This CDR3 is built from 16 residues. Germline-derived CDR1 and CDR2 are SGDLS and YYNGEE. The CDR3 loop reads CASSVAGTGADYGYTF. CDR3 nucleotide sequence: TGTGCCAGCAGCGTAGCTGGGACAGGGGCTGACTATGGCTACACCTTC. Complete variable domain (other parts from reference TRBV9 and TRBJ1-2): DSGVTQTPKHLITATGQRVTLRCSPRSGDLSVYWYQQSLDQGLQFLIQYYNGEERAKGNILERFSAQQFPDLHSELNLSSLELGDSALYFCASSVAGTGADYGYTFGSGTRLTVV.

This chain connects TRBV5-1 to TRBJ2-7; D is unresolved. Germline lookup yields CDR1 SGHRS and CDR2 YFSETQ. V was cut by 0 bases and J by 3 bases, with 7 bases left in between. The CDR3 has 13 amino acids. The CDR3 sequence is CASSLGSGYEQYF. The CDR3 DNA reads as TGCGCCAGCAGCTTGGGTAGTGGCTACGAGCAGTACTTC.

This sequence joins TRBV11-2 and TRBJ2-1; D is ambiguous. Germline loops: CDR1 SGHAT, CDR2 FQNNGV. The CDR3 is made up of 16 amino acids. Trimming stripped 2 bases from V and 0 bases from J, with 11 bases between. This CDR3 reads CASSLSLAVSYNEQFF. CDR3 bases: TGTGCCAGCAGCTTAAGTTTGGCGGTCTCCTACAATGAGCAGTTCTTC.

The genes are TRBV4-2 and TRBJ2-3, with 9 bases lining up with TRBD2. The germline gives CDR1 LGHNA, CDR2 YNFKEQ. V shed 0 bases, J shed 0 bases, and the junction held 10 bases outside the gene matches. This CDR3 is built from 19 residues. CDR3 amino acids: CASSQDLVPTSGSTDTQYF. CDR3 bases: TGTGCCAGCAGCCAAGATCTGGTTCCAACTAGCGGGAGCACAGATACGCAGTATTTT.

This clone was recorded only once. The chain combines TRBV4-3 with TRBJ2-3, with 8 bases that match TRBD2. The CDR3 extends over 16 amino acids. The germline gives CDR1 LGHNA, CDR2 YSLEER. J was trimmed by 1 base and V by 1 base; bases with no gene match: 4. The CDR3 loop reads CASSQVELAGTDTQYF. CDR3 nucleotide sequence: TGCGCCAGCAGCCAAGTGGAACTAGCGGGCACAGATACGCAGTATTTT.

This chain connects TRBV7-6 to TRBJ1-2; possibly TRBD1 for D (6 bases). CDR1 and CDR2 from the germline V gene are SGHVS and FNYEAQ. CDR3 length: 13 amino acids. Trimming removed 4 bases at V and 4 bases at J, with 10 bases between. The CDR3 nucleotides read TGTGCCAGCAGCTCGGGAGGGGGCTATGGCTACACCTTC. Its translation is CASSSGGGYGYTF. Drawing the rest from reference TRBV7-6 and TRBJ1-2, the complete variable domain is GAGVSQSPRYKVTKRGQDVALRCDPISGHVSLYWYRQALGQGPEFLTYFNYEAQQDKSGLPNDRFSAERPEGSISTLTIQRTEQRDSAMYRCASSSGGGYGYTFGSGTRLTVV.

This clone was observed a handful of times. The V call is TRBV6-5, the J call TRBJ1-3; 8 bases fit TRBD1. The trim removed 6 bases at V and 4 bases at J, leaving 5 bases unmatched. This CDR3 has 14 residues. Per the germline V gene, CDR1 is MNHEY and CDR2 is SVGAGI. The CDR3 region is CASSVTGEGNTIYF. CDR3 DNA sequence: TGTGCCAGCAGCGTGACAGGGGAAGGAAACACCATATATTTT.

This clone rates as medium-sized. V is TRBV7-9 and J is TRBJ2-2, with D possibly being TRBD2 (6 bases). This CDR3 comprises 16 residues. Germline V gives CDR1 SEHNR, CDR2 FQNEAQ (reference sequence). V lost 5 bases and J lost 2, with 15 bases in between. CDR3 bases: TGTGCCAGCAGCCACCGGGACTCTCCTAACACCGGGGAGCTGTTTTTT. It specifies CASSHRDSPNTGELFF.

This sequence joins TRBV28 and TRBJ2-7; D may correspond to TRBD1 or TRBD2 (5 bases each). This CDR3 spans 14 amino acids. Trimming took off 8 bases at V and 2 bases at J, with 16 bases between the two ends. The V gene's germline CDR1 is MDHEN and CDR2 SYDVKM. The CDR3 bases are TGTGCCAGCTGGGGTAGAGGGGCCACCTACGAGCAGTACTTC. The encoded protein is CASWGRGATYEQYF. The whole variable domain, remainder taken from reference TRBV28 and TRBJ2-7, is DVKVTQSSRYLVKRTGEKVFLECVQDMDHENMFWYRQDPGLGLRLIYFSYDVKMKEKGDIPEGYSVSREKKERFSLILESASTNQTSMYLCASWGRGATYEQYFGPGTRLTVT.

J is TRBJ2-7 and V is TRBV7-8, with 7 bases matching TRBD1. The CDR3 is made up of 15 amino acids. With 5 bases clipped from V and 1 base from J, the junction kept 8 bases outside the gene matches. Germline CDR1 reads SGHVS; CDR2 reads FQNEAQ. This CDR3 reads CASSHIGTDSYEQYF. The CDR3 DNA sequence: TGTGCCAGCAGCCACATTGGGACAGATTCCTACGAGCAGTACTTC.

The chain has TRBV6-1 and TRBJ2-4; the D gene is possibly TRBD2 (6 bases). Germline CDR1 and CDR2: MNHNS and SASEGT. V dropped 2 bases and J dropped 1 base, with 9 bases sitting between them. The CDR3 has 15 residues. The CDR3 protein is CASSELGGAKNIQYF. CDR3 sequence (DNA): TGTGCCAGCAGTGAATTGGGGGGTGCCAAAAACATTCAGTACTTC.

The rearrangement joins TRBV21-1 to TRBJ2-7; TRBD1 is taken as the D call from the table, unchecked against the DNA. TRBV21-1 is noted as a pseudogene. The CDR3 loop spans 13 amino acids. CDR3 amino acids: CASSKRIQNEQYF. CDR3 in DNA: TGTGCCAGCAGCAAAAGAATTCAGAACGAGCAGTACTTC.

The V call is TRBV5-1, the J call TRBJ2-1; TRBD2 agrees at 12 bases. The germline V gene encodes CDR1 SGHRS and CDR2 YFSETQ. Trimming cost V 0 bases and J 0 bases; bases outside gene matches: 10. CDR3 length: 20 residues. The CDR3 here is CASSLVPSGRAGSSYNEQFF. The DNA of the CDR3 is TGCGCCAGCAGCTTGGTCCCTAGCGGGAGGGCCGGAAGCTCCTACAATGAGCAGTTCTTC.

This chain uses TRBV29-1 with TRBJ2-5, with 12 nucleotides matching TRBD2. J lost 5 bases, V lost 3 bases, and 4 bases had no gene match. CDR3 length equals 14 residues. Germline V gives CDR1 SQVTM, CDR2 ANQGSEA. The CDR3 nucleotides read TGCAGCGTTGACCTGACTAGCGGGGGCGAGACCCAGTACTTC. Translating it yields CSVDLTSGGETQYF. Using reference TRBV29-1 and TRBJ2-5 for the parts outside the CDR3, the full variable domain is SAVISQKPSRDICQRGTSLTIQCQVDSQVTMMFWYRQQPGQSLTLIATANQGSEATYESGFVIDKFPISRPNLTFSTLTVSNMSPEDSSIYLCSVDLTSGGETQYFGPGTRLLVL.

This clone was seen only a few times. The rearrangement links TRBV6-5 to TRBJ2-2, with D maybe TRBD2 (5 bases). The CDR3 is made up of 12 amino acids. Trimming stripped 8 bases from V and 9 bases from J, with 13 bases between. CDR1 MNHEY and CDR2 SVGAGI come from the germline V gene. CDR3 amino acids: CASPLVFRELFF. The CDR3 DNA reads TGTGCCAGCCCACTAGTATTTCGGGAGCTGTTTTTT.

Of note for this clone: Other DNA sequences in the same sample also yield this CDR3. The chain is built from TRBV28 and TRBJ1-2; 8 bases agree with TRBD1. Per the germline V gene, CDR1 is MDHEN and CDR2 is SYDVKM. V shed 9 bases, J shed 5 bases, and the junction held 5 bases outside the gene matches. The CDR3 is made up of 12 amino acids. Written as DNA, the CDR3 is TGTGCCAGTAGAGACAGGGGTTATGGCTACACCTTC. It is translated as CASRDRGYGYTF.

The chain is built from TRBV29-1 and TRBJ1-1; the D is unclear. Trimming stripped 5 bases from V and 8 bases from J, with 9 bases between. There are 10 residues in the CDR3. The V gene's germline CDR1 is SQVTM and CDR2 ANQGSEA. CDR3 sequence reads: CSVLGFEAFF. CDR3 DNA sequence: TGCAGCGTTTTGGGCTTCGAAGCTTTCTTT.

This clone was picked up one time. The V gene is TRBV9, the J gene TRBJ2-2, with TRBD2 identical over 10 bases. CDR3 length: 15 residues. CDR1 SGDLS and CDR2 YYNGEE come from the germline V gene. V gave up 4 bases and J gave up 4 bases; unmatched junction bases: 4. CDR3 in amino acids: CASSPWTSGTGELFF. CDR3 DNA: TGTGCCAGCAGCCCTTGGACTAGCGGCACCGGGGAGCTGTTTTTT.

V usage is TRBV6-6 and J usage is TRBJ2-3; tentatively, D is TRBD1 (5 bases). The CDR3 is 15 amino acids. The germline V and J ends were trimmed by 6 bases and 3 bases, with 16 bases remaining between them. The germline V gene encodes CDR1 MNHNY and CDR2 SVGAGI (reference sequence). The CDR3 sequence: CASSLTQGRTDTQYF. CDR3 DNA: TGTGCCAGCAGCCTGACCCAGGGAAGGACAGATACGCAGTATTTT.

The chain links TRBV4-1 to TRBJ2-3; D is ambiguous. The germline V gene has CDR1 MGHRA and CDR2 YSYEKL. This CDR3 spans 17 amino acids. The germline V and J ends were trimmed by 1 base and 2 bases, with 16 bases remaining between them. Here the CDR3 reads CASSQGEALIVTDTQYF. As DNA, the CDR3 is TGCGCCAGCAGCCAAGGGGAAGCGCTGATAGTCACAGATACGCAGTATTTT.

The V and J genes are TRBV27 and TRBJ2-7; possible D gene TRBD1, 5 bases. V was trimmed by 0 bases and J by 2 bases, leaving 11 bases between them. The CDR3 consists of 15 residues. Germline V gene data show CDR1 as MNHEY and CDR2 as SMNVEV (reference sequence). This chain's CDR3 is CASSLSPGPAYEQYF. DNA of the CDR3: TGTGCCAGCAGTTTATCACCAGGGCCAGCCTACGAGCAGTACTTC.

The V and J genes are TRBV9 and TRBJ2-7; TRBD1 matches at 8 bases. CDR3 length: 15 residues. Germline V lookup: CDR1 SGDLS, CDR2 YYNGEE. The ends lost 2 bases at V and 2 bases at J; junction bases unmatched: 6. The DNA of the CDR3 is TGTGCCAGCAGCGTCGGACAGGGCCTTACCTACGAGCAGTACTTC. It encodes CASSVGQGLTYEQYF. The full variable domain, its missing parts supplied by reference TRBV9 and TRBJ2-7, is DSGVTQTPKHLITATGQRVTLRCSPRSGDLSVYWYQQSLDQGLQFLIQYYNGEERAKGNILERFSAQQFPDLHSELNLSSLELGDSALYFCASSVGQGLTYEQYFGPGTRLTVT.

The chain couples TRBV9 to TRBJ2-5, with D perhaps matching TRBD1 (6 bases). V was pared by 3 bases and J by 1 base, with 10 bases between. Germline CDR1 reads SGDLS; CDR2 reads YYNGEE. The CDR3 is 14 residues long. CDR3 sequence: CASSGGGTQETQYF. In DNA form, the CDR3 reads TGTGCCAGCAGCGGAGGGGGAACCCAAGAGACCCAGTACTTC.